Following are 10 T cell receptor beta chains from one sample sequenced in a study of T cell responses to AZD1222 COVID-19 vaccine. Assay: immunoSEQ multiplex PCR; the TCRdb copy retains only in-frame clones and omits some. The sample includes approximately 110,000 clones, more than 70% seen only once; the top ten take 5.5% to 7.5%. The sequences come from peripheral blood, collected 28 days after the second AZD1222 dose. The source of these receptors is an adult who received the AZD1222 COVID-19 vaccine.

This clone was seen a handful of times. The chain uses TRBV27 and TRBJ1-6; D might be TRBD1 (5 bases). V lost 2 bases to trimming and J lost 2 bases, with 10 bases between them. Germline CDR1 and CDR2: MNHEY and SMNVEV (reference sequence). This CDR3 spans 16 amino acids. The DNA for the CDR3 is TGTGCCAGCAGTTTACTGGGGACCACCTATAATTCACCCCTCCACTTT. It codes for CASSLLGTTYNSPLHF.

This chain joins TRBV9 and TRBJ2-3, with 10 positions matching TRBD2. With 3 bases clipped from V and 4 bases from J, the junction kept 5 bases outside the gene matches. Germline V gene data show CDR1 as SGDLS and CDR2 as YYNGEE. This CDR3 has 15 amino acids. In nucleotides, the CDR3 is TGTGCCAGCAGCGCGAAGCGGGGGGGCGCAGATACGCAGTATTTT. Residues: CASSAKRGGADTQYF.

This sequence joins TRBV28 and TRBJ1-6, with a tentative D call TRBD1 (5 bases). CDR3 length equals 16 residues. The germline gives CDR1 MDHEN, CDR2 SYDVKM. Trimming cost V 1 base and J 6 bases, with 13 bases left between them. The CDR3 reads CASSLLPAGLNSPLHF. CDR3 DNA sequence: TGTGCCAGCAGTTTATTACCGGCGGGGCTTAATTCACCCCTCCACTTT.

This clone was seen once. This chain links TRBV11-2 with TRBJ2-7; TRBD2 might be the D (6 bases). Germline CDR1 reads SGHAT; CDR2 reads FQNNGV. The CDR3 is 13 residues long. Deletions cut 5 bases from V and 2 bases from J, with 10 bases between. DNA of the CDR3: TGTGCCAGCAGCCTACCGGGAGCCTACGAGCAGTACTTC. This encodes CASSLPGAYEQYF.

This chain uses TRBV3-1 (or the pseudogene TRBV3-2) with TRBJ2-3, with D perhaps being TRBD1 or TRBD2 (5 bases each). The V and J ends lost 3 bases and 8 bases respectively, with 12 bases between them. Germline loops: CDR1 LGHDT, CDR2 YNNKEL (reference sequence). The CDR3 is 13 residues long. CDR3 sequence: CASSQGLEGTQYF. CDR3 coding DNA: TGTGCCAGCAGCCAGGGGCTTGAGGGTACGCAGTATTTT.

The chain uses TRBV15 and TRBJ1-3; D remains ambiguous. Trimming removed 6 bases from V and 0 bases from J, with 6 bases in between. This CDR3 is 13 amino acids long. In germline, CDR1 is LNHNV, CDR2 YYDKDF (reference sequence). This CDR3 is CATSPYSGNTIYF. The CDR3 nucleotides are TGTGCCACCAGTCCGTACTCTGGAAACACCATATATTTT.

The chain couples TRBV20-1 to TRBJ1-2, with D maybe TRBD1 (5 bases). Germline CDR1 reads DFQATT; CDR2 reads SNEGSKA (reference sequence). This CDR3 region has 11 residues. The CDR3 is CSYEGNYGYTF. The CDR3 DNA is TGCAGCTACGAGGGGAACTATGGCTACACCTTC.

This sequence joins TRBV19 and TRBJ1-1; unclear D gene. V was shortened by 4 bases and J by 12 bases, with 18 bases between the two germline ends. Germline assignment: CDR1 LNHDA and CDR2 SQIVND (reference sequence). This CDR3 contains 13 residues. This CDR3 reads CASSTSLGEESFF. The CDR3 bases are TGTGCCAGTAGTACATCGCTGGGCGAAGAGTCTTTCTTT.

The table lists this clone with a count of one. The chain uses TRBV5-1 and TRBJ2-7; 8 bases are shared with TRBD1. The CDR3 covers 14 residues. Germline loops: CDR1 SGHRS, CDR2 YFSETQ. Germline trimming cut 2 bases from V and 4 bases from J; bases unmatched to any gene: 5. The DNA for the CDR3 is TGCGCCAGCAGCTTATTGGACAGGGAATACGAGCAGTACTTC. Translation gives CASSLLDREYEQYF.

This chain joins TRBV15 and TRBJ1-3; possible D gene TRBD1, 5 bases. The ends were cut back, 3 bases at V and 0 bases at J, with 9 bases in the middle. This CDR3 region has 15 residues. From germline, CDR1 is LNHNV and CDR2 YYDKDF (reference sequence). The CDR3 DNA is TGTGCCACCAGCAGGATCGGGGGCTCTGGAAACACCATATATTTT. Translation: CATSRIGGSGNTIYF.